The source of this T cell receptor (beta chain) is a study of blood T cell repertoires in COVID-19. Using immunoSEQ multiplex PCR, the repertoire was profiled, and TCRdb retains in-frame clones only, with some absent. The sample carries around 310,000 clones, 75% to 90% recorded once. This clone is a singleton in its sample. Sequenced input: peripheral blood. The sequence was obtained from a woman in her fifties or sixties with acute or convalescent COVID-19.

The CDR3 loop is CASSPELVGEKLFF. CDR3 sequence (DNA): TGTGCCAGCAGCCCCGAATTGGTCGGTGAAAAACTGTTTTTT. The genes are TRBV4-2 and TRBJ1-4; no clear D gene. The germline CDR1 and CDR2 sequences are LGHNA and YNFKEQ. Trimming took off 4 bases at V and 7 bases at J, with 13 bases between the two ends. The CDR3 consists of 14 residues.